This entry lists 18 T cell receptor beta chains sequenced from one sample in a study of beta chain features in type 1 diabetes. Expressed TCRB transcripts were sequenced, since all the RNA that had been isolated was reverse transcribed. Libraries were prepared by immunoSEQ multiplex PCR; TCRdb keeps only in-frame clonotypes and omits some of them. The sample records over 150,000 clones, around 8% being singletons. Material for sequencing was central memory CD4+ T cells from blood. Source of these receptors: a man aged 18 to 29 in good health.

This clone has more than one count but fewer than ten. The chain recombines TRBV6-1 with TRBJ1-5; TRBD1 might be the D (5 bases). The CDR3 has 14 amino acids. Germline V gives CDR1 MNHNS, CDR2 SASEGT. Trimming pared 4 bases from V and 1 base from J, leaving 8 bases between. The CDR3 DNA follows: TGTGCCAGCAGTGCGGCAGGGAGCAATCAGCCCCAGCATTTT. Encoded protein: CASSAAGSNQPQHF.

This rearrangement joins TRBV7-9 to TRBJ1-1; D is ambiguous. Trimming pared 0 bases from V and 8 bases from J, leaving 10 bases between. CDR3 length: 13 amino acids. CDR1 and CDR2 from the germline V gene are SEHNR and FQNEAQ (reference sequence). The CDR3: CASSLAGRQEAFF. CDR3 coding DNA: TGTGCCAGCAGCTTAGCCGGCAGACAAGAAGCTTTCTTT.

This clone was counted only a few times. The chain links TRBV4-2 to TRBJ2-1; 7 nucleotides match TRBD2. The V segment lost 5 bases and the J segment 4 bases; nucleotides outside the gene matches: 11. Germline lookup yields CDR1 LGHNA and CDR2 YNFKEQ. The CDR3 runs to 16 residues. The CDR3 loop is CASSSGVTSAYNEQFF. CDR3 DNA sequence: TGTGCCAGCAGCTCTGGGGTAACTAGCGCTTACAATGAGCAGTTCTTC.

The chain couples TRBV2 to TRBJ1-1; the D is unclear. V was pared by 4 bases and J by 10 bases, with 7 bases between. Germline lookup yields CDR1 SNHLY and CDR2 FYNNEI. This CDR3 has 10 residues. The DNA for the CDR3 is TGTGCCAGCAGTGGAGGGAGAGCTTTCTTT. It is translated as CASSGGRAFF.

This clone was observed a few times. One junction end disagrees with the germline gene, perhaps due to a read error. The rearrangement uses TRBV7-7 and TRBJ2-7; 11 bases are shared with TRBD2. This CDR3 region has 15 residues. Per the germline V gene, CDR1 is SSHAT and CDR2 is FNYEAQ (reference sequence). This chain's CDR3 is CASSPGTSGSYEQYF. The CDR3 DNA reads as TGTGCTAGCAGCCCCGGGACTAGCGGTTCCTACGAGCAGTACTTC.

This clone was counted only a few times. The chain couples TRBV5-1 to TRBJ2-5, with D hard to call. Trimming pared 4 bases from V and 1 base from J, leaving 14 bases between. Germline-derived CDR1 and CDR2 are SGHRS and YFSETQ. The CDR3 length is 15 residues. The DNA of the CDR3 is TGCGCCAGCAGCCCGGTAGTAGGCGGCCAAGAGACCCAGTACTTC. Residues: CASSPVVGGQETQYF.

The CDR3 spells CASSRTSGSSSYNEQFF. The DNA for the CDR3 is TGTGCCAGCAGCCGGACTAGCGGGAGCTCCTCCTACAATGAGCAGTTCTTC. The genes are TRBV5-8 and TRBJ2-1; TRBD2 matches at 13 bases. V shed 4 bases, J shed 0 bases, and the junction held 4 bases outside the gene matches. CDR3 length equals 17 residues. Germline values: CDR1 SGHTS, CDR2 YDEGEE.

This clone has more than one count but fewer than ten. CDR3 region: CASSQGSETIAKNIQYF. The DNA of the CDR3 is TGTGCCAGCAGCCAGGGATCTGAGACTATAGCCAAAAACATTCAGTACTTC. The chain recombines TRBV16 with TRBJ2-4; possible D gene TRBD2, 5 bases. CDR3 size: 17 residues. The V gene's germline CDR1 is KGHSY and CDR2 FQNENV. Trimming took off 3 bases at V and 0 bases at J, with 15 bases between the two ends.

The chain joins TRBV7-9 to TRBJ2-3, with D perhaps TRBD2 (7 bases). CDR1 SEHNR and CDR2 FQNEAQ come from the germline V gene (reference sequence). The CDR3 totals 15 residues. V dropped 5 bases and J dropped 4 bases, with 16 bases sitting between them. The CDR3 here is CASSPPRGPADTQYF. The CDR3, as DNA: TGTGCCAGCAGCCCCCCGCGGGGGCCCGCAGATACGCAGTATTTT.

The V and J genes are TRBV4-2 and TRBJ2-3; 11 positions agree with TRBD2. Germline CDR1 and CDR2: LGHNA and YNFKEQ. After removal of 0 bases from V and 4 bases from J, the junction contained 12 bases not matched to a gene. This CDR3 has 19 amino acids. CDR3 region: CASSQDHGWKTSGADTQYF. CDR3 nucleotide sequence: TGTGCCAGCAGCCAAGATCATGGGTGGAAGACTAGCGGGGCAGATACGCAGTATTTT.

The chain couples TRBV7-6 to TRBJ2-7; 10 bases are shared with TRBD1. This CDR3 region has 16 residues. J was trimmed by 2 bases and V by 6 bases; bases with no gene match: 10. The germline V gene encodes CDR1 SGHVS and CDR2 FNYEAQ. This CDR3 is CASSPGQGRITYEQYF. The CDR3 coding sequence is TGTGCCAGCAGTCCGGGACAGGGGAGAATAACCTACGAGCAGTACTTC.

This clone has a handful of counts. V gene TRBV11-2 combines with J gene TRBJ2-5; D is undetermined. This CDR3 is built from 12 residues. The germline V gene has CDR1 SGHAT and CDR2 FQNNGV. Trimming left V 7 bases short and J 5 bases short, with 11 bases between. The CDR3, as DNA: TGTGCCAGCACCTCAGGATGGGAGACCCAGTACTTC. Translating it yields CASTSGWETQYF.

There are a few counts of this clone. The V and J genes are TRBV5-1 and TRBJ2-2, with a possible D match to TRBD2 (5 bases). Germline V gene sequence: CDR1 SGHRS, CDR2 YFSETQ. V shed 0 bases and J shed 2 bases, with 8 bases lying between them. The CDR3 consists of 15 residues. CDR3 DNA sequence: TGCGCCAGCAGCTTGGTCCGGGGAAACACCGGGGAGCTGTTTTTT. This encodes CASSLVRGNTGELFF.

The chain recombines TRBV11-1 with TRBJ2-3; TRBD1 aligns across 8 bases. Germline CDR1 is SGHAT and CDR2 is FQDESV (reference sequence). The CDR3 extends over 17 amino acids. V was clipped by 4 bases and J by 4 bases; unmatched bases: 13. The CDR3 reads CASSSRGSDRAADTQYF. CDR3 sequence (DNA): TGTGCCAGCAGCTCCCGCGGTTCGGACAGGGCTGCAGATACGCAGTATTTT.

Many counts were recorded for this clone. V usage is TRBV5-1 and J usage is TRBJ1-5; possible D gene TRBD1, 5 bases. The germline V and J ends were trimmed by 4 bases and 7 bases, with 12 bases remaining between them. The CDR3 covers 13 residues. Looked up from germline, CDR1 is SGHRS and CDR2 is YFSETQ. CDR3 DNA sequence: TGCGCCAGCAGCCCTACAGGTTTACAGCCCCAGCATTTT. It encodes CASSPTGLQPQHF.

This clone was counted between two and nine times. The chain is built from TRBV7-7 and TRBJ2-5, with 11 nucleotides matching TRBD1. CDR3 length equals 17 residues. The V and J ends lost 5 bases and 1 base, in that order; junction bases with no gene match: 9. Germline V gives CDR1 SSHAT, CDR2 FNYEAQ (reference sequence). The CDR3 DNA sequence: TGTGCCAGCAGCGAATGGGGGGGACAGGGGGTCCAAGAGACCCAGTACTTC. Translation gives CASSEWGGQGVQETQYF.

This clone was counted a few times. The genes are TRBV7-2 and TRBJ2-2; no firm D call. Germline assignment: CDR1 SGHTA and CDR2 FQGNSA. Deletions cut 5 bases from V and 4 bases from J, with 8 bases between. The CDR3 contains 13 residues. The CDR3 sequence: CASSGPSTGELFF. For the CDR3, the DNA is TGTGCCAGCAGCGGGCCCTCCACCGGGGAGCTGTTTTTT.

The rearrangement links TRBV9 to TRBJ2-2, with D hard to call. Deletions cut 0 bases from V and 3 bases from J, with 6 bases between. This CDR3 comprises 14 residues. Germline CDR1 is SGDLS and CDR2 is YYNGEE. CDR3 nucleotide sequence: TGTGCCAGCAGCGTAGACAGAGACACCGGGGAGCTGTTTTTT. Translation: CASSVDRDTGELFF.